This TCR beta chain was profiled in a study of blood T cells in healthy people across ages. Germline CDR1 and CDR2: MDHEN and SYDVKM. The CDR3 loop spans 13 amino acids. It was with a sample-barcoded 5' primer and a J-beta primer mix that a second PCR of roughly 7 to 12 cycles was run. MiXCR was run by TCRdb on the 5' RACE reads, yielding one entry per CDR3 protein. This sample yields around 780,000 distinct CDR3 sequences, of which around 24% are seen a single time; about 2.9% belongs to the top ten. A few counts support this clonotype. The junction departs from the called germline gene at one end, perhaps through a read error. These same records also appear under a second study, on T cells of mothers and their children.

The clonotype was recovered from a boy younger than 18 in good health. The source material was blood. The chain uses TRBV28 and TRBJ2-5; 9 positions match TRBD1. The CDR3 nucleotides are TGTGCCAGCAGCCCCCCGGACAGGGGCCGGCCGTTCTTC. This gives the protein CASSPPDRGRPFF. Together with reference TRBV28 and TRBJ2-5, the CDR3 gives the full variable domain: DVKVTQSSRYLVKRTGEKVFLECVQDMDHENMFWYRQDPGLGLRLIYFSYDVKMKEKGDIPEGYSVSREKKERFSLILESASTNQTSMYLCASSPPDRGRPFFGPGTRLLVL.